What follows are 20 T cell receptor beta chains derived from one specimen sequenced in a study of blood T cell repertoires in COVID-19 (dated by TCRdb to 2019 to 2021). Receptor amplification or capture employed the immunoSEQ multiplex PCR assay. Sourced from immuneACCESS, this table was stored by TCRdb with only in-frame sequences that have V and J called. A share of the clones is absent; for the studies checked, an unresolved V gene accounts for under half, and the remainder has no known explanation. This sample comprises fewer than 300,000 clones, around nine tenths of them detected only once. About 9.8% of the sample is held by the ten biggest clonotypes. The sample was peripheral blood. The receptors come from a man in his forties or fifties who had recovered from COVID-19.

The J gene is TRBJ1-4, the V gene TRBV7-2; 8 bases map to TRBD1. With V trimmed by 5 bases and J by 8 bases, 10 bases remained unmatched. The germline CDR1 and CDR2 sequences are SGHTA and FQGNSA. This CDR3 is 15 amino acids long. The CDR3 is CASSRTGNGGEKLFF. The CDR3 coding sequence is TGTGCCAGCAGCAGGACAGGGAACGGTGGGGAAAAACTGTTTTTT.

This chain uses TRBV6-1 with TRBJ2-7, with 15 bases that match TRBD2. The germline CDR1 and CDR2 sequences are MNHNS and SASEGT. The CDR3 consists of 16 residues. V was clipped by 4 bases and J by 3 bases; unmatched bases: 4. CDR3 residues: CASSAGLAGGGYEQYF. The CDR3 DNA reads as TGTGCCAGCAGTGCGGGACTAGCGGGGGGTGGCTACGAGCAGTACTTC.

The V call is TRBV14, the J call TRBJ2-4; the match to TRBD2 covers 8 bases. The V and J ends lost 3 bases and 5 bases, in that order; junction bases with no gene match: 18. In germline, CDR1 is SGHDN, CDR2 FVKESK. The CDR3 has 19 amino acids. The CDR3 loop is CASSQLGSGTSLSQNIQYF. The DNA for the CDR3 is TGTGCCAGCAGCCAGTTAGGTTCCGGGACTAGTCTTAGCCAAAACATTCAGTACTTC. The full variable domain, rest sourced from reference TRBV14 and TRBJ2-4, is EAGVTQFPSHSVIEKGQTVTLRCDPISGHDNLYWYRRVMGKEIKFLLHFVKESKQDESGMPNNRFLAERTGGTYSTLKVQPAELEDSGVYFCASSQLGSGTSLSQNIQYFGAGTRLSVL.

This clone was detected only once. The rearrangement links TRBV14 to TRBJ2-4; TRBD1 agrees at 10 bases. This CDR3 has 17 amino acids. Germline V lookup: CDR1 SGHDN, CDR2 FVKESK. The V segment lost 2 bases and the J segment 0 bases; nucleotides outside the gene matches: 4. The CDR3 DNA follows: TGTGCCAGCAGCCAACCAGACAGGGGGCGAGCCAAAAACATTCAGTACTTC. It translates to CASSQPDRGRAKNIQYF.

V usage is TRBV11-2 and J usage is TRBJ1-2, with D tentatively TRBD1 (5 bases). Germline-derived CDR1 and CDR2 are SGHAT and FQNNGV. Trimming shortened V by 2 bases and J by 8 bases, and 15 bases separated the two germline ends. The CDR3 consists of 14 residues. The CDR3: CASSLLAGMGGYTF. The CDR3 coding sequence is TGTGCCAGCAGCTTACTTGCAGGGATGGGCGGCTACACCTTC.

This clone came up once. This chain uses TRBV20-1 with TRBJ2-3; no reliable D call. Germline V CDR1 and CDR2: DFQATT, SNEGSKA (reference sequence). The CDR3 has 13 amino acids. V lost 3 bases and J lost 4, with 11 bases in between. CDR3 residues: CSASSLKPDTQYF. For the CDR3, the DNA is TGCAGTGCTAGTAGTCTGAAGCCAGATACGCAGTATTTT.

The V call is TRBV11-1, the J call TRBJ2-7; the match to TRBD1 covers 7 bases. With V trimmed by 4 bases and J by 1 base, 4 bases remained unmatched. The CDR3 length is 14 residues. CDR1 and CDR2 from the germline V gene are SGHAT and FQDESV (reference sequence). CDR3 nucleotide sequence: TGTGCCAGCAGCTGGGGCAGGGGGTCCTACGAGCAGTACTTC. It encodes CASSWGRGSYEQYF. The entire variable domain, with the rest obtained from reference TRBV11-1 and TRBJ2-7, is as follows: EAEVAQSPRYKITEKSQAVAFWCDPISGHATLYWYRQILGQGPELLVQFQDESVVDDSQLPKDRFSAERLKGVDSTLKIQPAELGDSAMYLCASSWGRGSYEQYFGPGTRLTVT.

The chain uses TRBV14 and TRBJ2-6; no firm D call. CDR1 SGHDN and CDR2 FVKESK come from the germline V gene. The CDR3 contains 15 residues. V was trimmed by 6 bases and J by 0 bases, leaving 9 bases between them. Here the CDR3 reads CASRHGVSGANVLTF. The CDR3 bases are TGTGCCAGCAGACACGGAGTCTCTGGGGCCAACGTCCTGACTTTC.

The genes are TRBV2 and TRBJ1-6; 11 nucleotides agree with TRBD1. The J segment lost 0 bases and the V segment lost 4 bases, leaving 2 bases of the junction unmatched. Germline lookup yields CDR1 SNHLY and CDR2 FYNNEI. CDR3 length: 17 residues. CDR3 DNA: TGTGCCAGCAGTGGGACAGGGGGCGACTCCTATAATTCACCCCTCCACTTT. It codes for CASSGTGGDSYNSPLHF.

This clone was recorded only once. The CDR3 region has the DNA TGTGCCAGCAGCTCGACACCGAACTATGGCTACACCTTC. This gives the protein CASSSTPNYGYTF. V is TRBV5-6 and J is TRBJ1-2; D call uncertain. The CDR3 consists of 13 residues. Germline CDR1 and CDR2: SGHDT and YYEEEE. V lost 3 bases to trimming and J lost 2 bases, with 8 bases between them.

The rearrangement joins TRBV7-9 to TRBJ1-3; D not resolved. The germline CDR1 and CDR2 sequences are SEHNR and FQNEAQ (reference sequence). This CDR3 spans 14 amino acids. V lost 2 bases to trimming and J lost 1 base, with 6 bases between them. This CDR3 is CASSLQASGNTIYF. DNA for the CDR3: TGTGCCAGCAGCTTACAGGCATCTGGAAACACCATATATTTT.

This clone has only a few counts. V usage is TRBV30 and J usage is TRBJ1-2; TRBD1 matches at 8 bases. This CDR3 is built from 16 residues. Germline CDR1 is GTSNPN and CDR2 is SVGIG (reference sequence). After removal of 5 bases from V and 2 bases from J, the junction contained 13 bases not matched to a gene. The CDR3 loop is CAWLRAPGQANYGYTF. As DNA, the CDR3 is TGTGCCTGGTTGAGGGCTCCGGGACAGGCCAACTATGGCTACACCTTC.

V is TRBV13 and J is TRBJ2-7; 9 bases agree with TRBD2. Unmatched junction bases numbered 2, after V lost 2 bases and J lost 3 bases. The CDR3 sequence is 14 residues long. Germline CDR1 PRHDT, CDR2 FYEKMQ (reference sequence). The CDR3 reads CASSLKLAGYEQYF. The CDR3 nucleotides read TGTGCCAGCAGCTTAAAACTAGCGGGCTACGAGCAGTACTTC.

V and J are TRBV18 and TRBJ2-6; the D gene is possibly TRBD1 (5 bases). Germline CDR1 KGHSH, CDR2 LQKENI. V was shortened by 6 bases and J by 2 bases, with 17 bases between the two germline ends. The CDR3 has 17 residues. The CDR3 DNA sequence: TGTGCCAGCTCTAAGGGGCGCAGTCTGACTGGGGCCAACGTCCTGACTTTC. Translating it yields CASSKGRSLTGANVLTF.

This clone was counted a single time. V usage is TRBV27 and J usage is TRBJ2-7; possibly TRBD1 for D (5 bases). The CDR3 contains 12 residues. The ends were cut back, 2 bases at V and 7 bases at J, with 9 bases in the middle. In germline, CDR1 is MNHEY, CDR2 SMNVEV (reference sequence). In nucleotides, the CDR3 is TGTGCCAGCAGTTTACCAGGGCGAGAGCAGTACTTC. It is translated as CASSLPGREQYF.

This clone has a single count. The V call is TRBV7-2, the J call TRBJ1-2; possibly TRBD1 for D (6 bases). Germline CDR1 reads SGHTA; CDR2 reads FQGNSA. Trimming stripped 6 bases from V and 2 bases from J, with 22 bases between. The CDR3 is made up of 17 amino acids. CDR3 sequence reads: CASSYNRALNSNYGYTF. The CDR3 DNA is TGTGCCAGCAGTTATAACAGGGCACTTAATTCAAACTATGGCTACACCTTC.

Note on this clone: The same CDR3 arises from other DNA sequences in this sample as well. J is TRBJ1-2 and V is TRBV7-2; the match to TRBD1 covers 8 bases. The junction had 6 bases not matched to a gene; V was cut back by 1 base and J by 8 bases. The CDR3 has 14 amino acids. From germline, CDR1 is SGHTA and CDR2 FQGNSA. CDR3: CASSLGGQAGGYTF. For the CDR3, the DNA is TGTGCCAGCAGCTTAGGGGGACAGGCGGGGGGCTACACCTTC.

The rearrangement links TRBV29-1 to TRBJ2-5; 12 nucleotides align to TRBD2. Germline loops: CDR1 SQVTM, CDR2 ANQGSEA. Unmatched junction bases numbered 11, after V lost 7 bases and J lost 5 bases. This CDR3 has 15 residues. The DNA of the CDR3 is TGCAGCGCCAGTCTAGCGGGGGGGCGTCCCGAGACCCAGTACTTC. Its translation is CSASLAGGRPETQYF.

Here the CDR3 reads CASSLGSTGELFF. The CDR3 DNA reads TGCGCCAGCAGCTTGGGGAGCACCGGGGAGCTGTTTTTT. The chain recombines TRBV5-1 with TRBJ2-2; unclear D gene. There are 13 residues in the CDR3. CDR1 SGHRS and CDR2 YFSETQ come from the germline V gene. V lost 0 bases, J lost 4 bases, and 4 bases lay in between.

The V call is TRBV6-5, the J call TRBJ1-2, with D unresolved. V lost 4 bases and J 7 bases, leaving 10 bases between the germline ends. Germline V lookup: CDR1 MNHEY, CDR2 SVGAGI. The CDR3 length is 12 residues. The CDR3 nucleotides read TGTGCCAGCAGTTCCACCCCCGGTGGCTACACCTTC. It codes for CASSSTPGGYTF.